Sequencing of this T cell receptor beta chain was carried out in a study of shared clonotypes between healthy human individuals. Using 200 ng DNA, about 29,000 T cell genomes, the sorted-subset replicate PCRs were run. Sequencing used immunoSEQ multiplex PCR; TCRdb keeps in-frame clones, though not all of them. The table includes about 520,000 clones, 90% to 96% detected once. The germline gives CDR1 LNHDA, CDR2 SQIVND (reference sequence). V dropped 7 bases and J dropped 1 base, with 13 bases sitting between them. The CDR3 totals 14 residues. The V gene is TRBV19, the J gene TRBJ1-1; D is possibly TRBD1 (5 bases). The sequence was collected from a woman aged 25 to 39 in good health. Sequences were obtained from naive CD4+ T cells sorted from blood. Regarding subset: CD45RA+ positively selected. CDR3 loop: CASTDPDRNTEAFF. CDR3 nucleotides: TGTGCCAGTACCGATCCCGACAGGAACACTGAAGCTTTCTTT.